Described below is a single T cell receptor (beta chain) sequence and its context. This clonotype was counted between two and nine times. The specificity of this receptor is unknown. No per-base quality is available; no much larger clone lies one base away. PBMCs were isolated by Ficoll-Paque density gradient centrifugation. CDR1 and CDR2, per the germline V gene, are SQVTM and ANQGSEA. The CDR3 holds 15 amino acids from the cysteine to the phenylalanine. Only CDR3 DNA is held: 45 bases, read in frame from base 1. V loses 0 bases of germline sequence and J loses 2 bases, and the interval between the two ends is 14 bases. Data came from an Illumina NovaSeq 6000. Using 5'RACE with constant-segment primers, TCRalpha and TCRbeta cDNA libraries were constructed, with sample barcodes and unique molecular identifiers added in the process. Trizol reagent was used to extract RNA from every sample. The libraries were amplified in two PCR steps, and the second step added a second sample barcode and Illumina TruSeq adapters. Libraries were sequenced on an Illumina NovaSeq with 2 x 150 bp paired-end reads. In the authors' own workflow: Reads were demultiplexed and collapsed into UMI-guided consensus sequences with migec v1.2.7. With mixcr v2.1.11, UMI consensuses were aligned to TRA and TRB V and J templates and assembled into clonotypes. Clonotypes were classified as expanded or contracted when called significant by both edgeR and NoisET, with noise models trained on biological replicates. edgeR calls used a false discovery rate-adjusted p below 0.01 and a log2 fold-change threshold of 1. As an exploratory analysis of dynamics, max-normalized trajectories of the 1000 most abundant clonotypes were examined with PCA combined with hierarchical clustering. Separately sequenced CD4+ and CD8+ repertoires were used to assign the CD4 or CD8 phenotype of responding clones. TCRdb trimmed public reads at Q25 via fastp, called clones via MiXCR and kept in-frame beta chains. Identical CDR3 protein sequences are pooled into one entry, listed with their most common genes and DNA. Here the V and J calls rest on TCRdb's processing, not on the authors' analysis. This sample is represented by 550,000 to 700,000 distinct CDR3 sequences; roughly 17% of them were singletons. About 8.1% of the sample comes from the top ten.

This record belongs to a study of T-cell memory formation after mild COVID-19 (dated by TCRdb to the early 2020s). Regarding the study in general: TCR sequence clusters from the two donors were largely donor specific. In a couple of donors, T-cell clones that expanded and contracted after mild COVID-19 were tracked by sequencing TCRalpha and TCRbeta repertoires over time. The cohort comprised two young, previously healthy adult volunteers, one female and one male.

General findings and caveats noted by the study authors: SARS-CoV-2 specificity was not confirmed for the second-wave clones peaking on day 37. The study included only two mild cases, and larger cohorts that include severe cases with pre-infection samples were judged to be necessary. Contracting CD4+ clones were located mainly in the CM and EM memory subsets, whereas CD8+ clones were found to be enriched in EMRA. Some responding clones were found in pre-infection memory, which suggests that pre-existing cross-reactive memory T cells took part in the SARS-CoV-2 response. From day 15 to 85, contracting clones showed balanced CD4/CD8 phenotypes, whereas a second wave of clones that expanded from day 15 to 37 leaned towards CD4+.

In this chain, TRBV29-1 is recombined with TRBJ2-7; the D region possibly corresponds to TRBD2 (5 bases align). Input material: PBMCs or a T cell subset sorted from them (not recorded which). The receptor's source is an adult woman who had mild COVID-19 (a few samples of this study predate the infection). The sample titles of this study are shuffled in the database, so cell type and time point are left out; the donor was told from shared clones. CDR3 loop: CSVEDPASGAYEQYF. The nucleotide sequence reads TGCAGCGTTGAAGATCCCGCCAGCGGAGCCTACGAGCAGTACTTC.